This T cell receptor (beta chain) is from a study of T cell changes during pregnancy in multiple sclerosis. The protocol was immunoSEQ multiplex PCR, while the TCRdb copy is restricted to in-frame clones and leaves out a portion. The sample contains approximately 50,000 clones, roughly 90% of which appear only once. The sequence was obtained from a female donor with multiple sclerosis, enrolled in a pregnancy study. The source was CD4+ T cells from peripheral blood mononuclear cells, collected after pregnancy.

The CDR3 protein is CASRTSRSEGLRTDTQYF. Written as DNA, the CDR3 is TGCGCCAGCAGGACGAGTCGTTCGGAGGGATTGCGCACAGATACGCAGTATTTT. The rearrangement joins TRBV10-2 to TRBJ2-3; a weak D match, TRBD2 (6 bases). The V end lost 6 bases, the J end lost 1 base, and 23 bases lay between the germline ends. The CDR3 has 18 residues. CDR1 and CDR2 (germline): WSHSY, SAAADI.